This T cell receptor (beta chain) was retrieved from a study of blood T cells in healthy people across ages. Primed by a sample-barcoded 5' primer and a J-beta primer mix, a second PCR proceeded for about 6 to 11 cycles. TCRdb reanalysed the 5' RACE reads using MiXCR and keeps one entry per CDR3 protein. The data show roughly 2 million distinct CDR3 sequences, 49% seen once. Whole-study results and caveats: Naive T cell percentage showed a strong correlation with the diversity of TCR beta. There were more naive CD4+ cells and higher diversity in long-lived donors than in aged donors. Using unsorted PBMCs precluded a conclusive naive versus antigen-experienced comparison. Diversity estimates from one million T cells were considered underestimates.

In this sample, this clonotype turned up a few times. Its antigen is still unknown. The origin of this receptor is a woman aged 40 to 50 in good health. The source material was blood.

The CDR3 sequence is CASSYGQGGNGYTF. The CDR3 DNA is TGCGCCAGCAGTTATGGACAGGGTGGGAATGGCTACACCTTC. The chain joins TRBV5-1 to TRBJ1-2; 8 bases line up with TRBD1. This CDR3 spans 14 amino acids. Germline CDR1 is SGHRS and CDR2 is YFSETQ. Unmatched junction bases numbered 9, after V lost 5 bases and J lost 6 bases.